The sequence of this TCR beta chain was determined in a study of T cells in localized non-small cell lung cancer. Generated by immunoSEQ multiplex PCR, the TCRdb table keeps only in-frame clones and is missing some. The table records under 750 clones, about a third of them present only once. CDR1 and CDR2 (germline): MNHNS, SASEGT. The CDR3 extends over 15 amino acids. J was trimmed by 9 bases and V by 1 base; bases with no gene match: 6. This clone was detected a few times. The TCR originated in a man between 40 and 70 years old with stage I lung adenocarcinoma. This rearrangement joins TRBV6-1 to TRBJ1-4, with TRBD1 identical over 9 bases. The sample consisted of normal lung tissue next to the tumor, taken before any cancer treatment. CDR3 region: CASSEEGTGMKKLFF. Here the CDR3 DNA reads TGTGCCAGCAGTGAAGAGGGGACAGGGATGAAAAAACTGTTTTTT.